Below, one T cell receptor beta chain is given with its context. Its binding antigen is unknown. No quality values exist for individual bases; no much larger clone is one base distant. Tumor-specific TCR clonotypes were identified by sequencing baseline tumor tissue collected before treatment. Next-generation sequencing of T-cell receptor sequences was used to monitor peripheral T-cell lymphoma patients receiving frontline treatment on a trial. The entry originates in a study of circulating tumor DNA in untreated peripheral T-cell lymphoma (dated by TCRdb to 2020 to 2022). The CDR3 goes from the cysteine to the phenylalanine over 16 residues. The DNA shown is the 48-base CDR3, in frame from base 1. After removal of 2 bases from V and 8 bases from J, the junction retains 12 bases not matched to a gene. The library was built by means of the immunoSEQ multiplex PCR assay. The table was pulled from immuneACCESS by TCRdb, which kept in-frame rearrangements only. Such tables lose some clones; where checked, under half of the loss comes from unresolved V genes, and the rest has no known cause. Recorded for this sample are roughly 7,100 clones; about 72% of them occurred a single time. The ten top clones hold roughly 28% of the sample.

What the work shows at the level of the full study, not this receptor alone: Tumor-specific clonotypes were identified in around 80% of patients, with identification achieved from about nine tenths of baseline tissues and roughly 70% of baseline serum samples.

The receptor comes from a human donor with peripheral T-cell lymphoma. The rearrangement joined TRBV23-1 to TRBJ1-2, and 9 bases in between align with TRBD1. TRBV23-1 is sorted into the ORF group, with uncertain function. Sequencing used tumor tissue. The bases are TGCGCCAGCAGTCAAGGGACAGGGAGCTTGTGGTACGGCTACACCTTC. This sequence encodes CASSQGTGSLWYGYTF.